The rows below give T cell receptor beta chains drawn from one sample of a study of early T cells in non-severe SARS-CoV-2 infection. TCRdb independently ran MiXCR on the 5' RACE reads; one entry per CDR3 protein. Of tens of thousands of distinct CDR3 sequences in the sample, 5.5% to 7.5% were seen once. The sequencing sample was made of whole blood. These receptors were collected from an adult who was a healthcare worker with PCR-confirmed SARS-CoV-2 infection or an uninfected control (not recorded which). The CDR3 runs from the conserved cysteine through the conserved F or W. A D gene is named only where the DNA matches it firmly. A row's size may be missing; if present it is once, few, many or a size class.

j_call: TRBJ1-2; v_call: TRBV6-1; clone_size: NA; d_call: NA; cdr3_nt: TGTGCCAGCAGTGTTGGCAGAAACTATGGCTACACCTTC; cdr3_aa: CASSVGRNYGYTF
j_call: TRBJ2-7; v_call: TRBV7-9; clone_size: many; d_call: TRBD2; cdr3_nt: TGTGCCAGCAGCCCGGGACTAGCGGGGTCCTACGAGCAGTACTTC; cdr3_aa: CASSPGLAGSYEQYF
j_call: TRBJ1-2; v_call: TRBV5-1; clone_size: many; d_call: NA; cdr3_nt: TGCGCCAGCAGACCCTCGCCAGAAGCTAACTATGGCTACACCTTC; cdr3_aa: CASRPSPEANYGYTF
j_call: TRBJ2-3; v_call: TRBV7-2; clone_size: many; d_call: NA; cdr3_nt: TGTGCCAGCAGCTTAAACTACCAAAGCACAGATACGCAGTATTTT; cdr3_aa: CASSLNYQSTDTQYF
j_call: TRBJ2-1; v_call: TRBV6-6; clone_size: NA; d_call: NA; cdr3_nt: TGTGCCAGCAGTTACTCGAGCCAGGGCAATGAGCAGTTCTTC; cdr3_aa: CASSYSSQGNEQFF
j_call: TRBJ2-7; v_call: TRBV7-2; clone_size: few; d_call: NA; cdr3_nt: TGTGCCAGCAGCTCGACTAGCTCCTACGAGCAGTACTTC; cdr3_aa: CASSSTSSYEQYF
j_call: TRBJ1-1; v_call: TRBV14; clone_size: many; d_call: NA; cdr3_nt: TGTGCCAGCAGCCCCTCGGGCCTCACTGAAGCTTTCTTT; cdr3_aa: CASSPSGLTEAFF
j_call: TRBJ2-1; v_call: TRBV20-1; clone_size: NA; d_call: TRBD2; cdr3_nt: TGCAGTGCTAGGAGGCTAGCGGGAGCCGATGAGCAGTTCTTC; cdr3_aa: CSARRLAGADEQFF
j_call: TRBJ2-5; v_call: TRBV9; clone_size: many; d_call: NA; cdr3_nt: TGTGCCAGCAGCTCTCCTGAGGAGACCCAGTACTTC; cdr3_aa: CASSSPEETQYF
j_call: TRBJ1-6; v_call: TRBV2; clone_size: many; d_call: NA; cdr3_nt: TGTGCCAGCAGCCAATTCCGGGACCGGGATTCACCCCTCCACTTT; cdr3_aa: CASSQFRDRDSPLHF
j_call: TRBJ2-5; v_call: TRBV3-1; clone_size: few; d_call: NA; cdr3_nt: TGTGCCAGCAGCCTCCAGGGGAAGGAGACCCAGTACTTC; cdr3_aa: CASSLQGKETQYF
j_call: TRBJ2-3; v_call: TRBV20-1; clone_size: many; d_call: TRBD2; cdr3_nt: TGCAGAGCATATAGCGGGAACCCCTCTAGCACAGATACGCAGTATTTT; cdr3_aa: CRAYSGNPSSTDTQYF
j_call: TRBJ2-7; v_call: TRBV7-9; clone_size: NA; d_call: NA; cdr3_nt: TGTGCCAGCAGCGACGACAGAACGCTGGGCGAGCAGTACTTC; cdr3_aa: CASSDDRTLGEQYF
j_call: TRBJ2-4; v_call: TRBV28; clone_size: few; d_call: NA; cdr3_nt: TGTGCCAGCAGTATCCATCTAGCCAAAAACATTCAGTACTTC; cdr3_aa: CASSIHLAKNIQYF
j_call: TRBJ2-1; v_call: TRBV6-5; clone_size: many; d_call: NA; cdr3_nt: TGTGCCAGCAGTTACACTCACCGGGTAACCTTCCACAATGAGCAGTTCTTC; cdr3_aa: CASSYTHRVTFHNEQFF